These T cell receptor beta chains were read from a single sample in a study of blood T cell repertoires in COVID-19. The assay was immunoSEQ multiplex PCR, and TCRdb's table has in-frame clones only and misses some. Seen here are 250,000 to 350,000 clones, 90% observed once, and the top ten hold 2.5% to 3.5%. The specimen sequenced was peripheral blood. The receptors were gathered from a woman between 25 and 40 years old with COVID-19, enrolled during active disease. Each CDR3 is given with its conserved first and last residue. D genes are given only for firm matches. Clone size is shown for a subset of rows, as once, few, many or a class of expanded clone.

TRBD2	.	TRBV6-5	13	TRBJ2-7	CAARGGRSYEQYF	TGTGCCGCCCGGGGCGGGAGGAGTTACGAGCAGTACTTC
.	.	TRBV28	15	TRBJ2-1	CASSLGGSSYNEQFF	TGTGCCAGCAGTTTGGGGGGAAGCTCCTACAATGAGCAGTTCTTC
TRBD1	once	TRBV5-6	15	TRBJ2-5	CASSAGQGPQETQYF	TGTGCCAGCAGCGCCGGACAGGGGCCCCAAGAGACCCAGTACTTC
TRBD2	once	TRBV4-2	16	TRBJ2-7	CASSQVLAGILNEQYF	TGTGCCAGCAGCCAAGTTTTAGCGGGAATATTGAACGAGCAGTACTTC
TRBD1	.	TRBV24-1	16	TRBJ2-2	CATSDPRTGWAGELFF	TGTGCCACCAGTGACCCCCGGACAGGGTGGGCCGGGGAGCTGTTTTTT
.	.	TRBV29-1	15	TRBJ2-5	CSVEKGAGQQETQYF	TGCAGCGTTGAAAAAGGGGCAGGACAGCAAGAGACCCAGTACTTC
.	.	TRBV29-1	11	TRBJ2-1	CSVSGVGEQFF	TGCAGCGTATCCGGGGTGGGTGAGCAGTTCTTC
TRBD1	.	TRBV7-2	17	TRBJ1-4	CASSPAPLRQGGEKLFF	TGTGCCAGCAGCCCGGCCCCCTTGAGACAGGGGGGTGAAAAACTGTTTTTT
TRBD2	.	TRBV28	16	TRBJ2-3	CASSLGSGMSTDTQYF	TGTGCCAGCAGTTTAGGTAGCGGGATGAGCACAGATACGCAGTATTTT
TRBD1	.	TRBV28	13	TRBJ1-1	CASSLGQGVEAFF	TGTGCCAGCAGTTTAGGCCAGGGGGTGGAAGCTTTCTTT
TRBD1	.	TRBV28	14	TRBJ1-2	CASTSGTGGLGYTF	TGTGCCAGCACCTCCGGGACAGGGGGCCTCGGCTACACCTTC
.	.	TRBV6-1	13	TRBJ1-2	CASSETGNYGYTF	TGTGCCAGCAGTGAGACCGGGAACTATGGCTACACCTTC
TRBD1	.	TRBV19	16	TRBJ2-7	CARTPETGGRDYEQYF	TGTGCCAGGACTCCAGAAACAGGGGGGAGAGACTACGAGCAGTACTTC
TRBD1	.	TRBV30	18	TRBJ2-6	CAWSRTGGAGSGANVLTF	TGTGCCTGGAGTCGGACAGGGGGAGCGGGTTCTGGGGCCAACGTCCTGACTTTC
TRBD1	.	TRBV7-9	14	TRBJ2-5	CASRVGQGEETQYF	TGTGCCAGCAGGGTGGGACAGGGGGAAGAGACCCAGTACTTC
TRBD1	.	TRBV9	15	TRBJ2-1	CASSPGQGRGNEQFF	TGTGCCAGCAGCCCTGGACAGGGTAGAGGCAATGAGCAGTTCTTC
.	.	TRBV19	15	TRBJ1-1	CASSISPTENTEAFF	TGTGCCAGTAGTATATCCCCGACTGAGAACACTGAAGCTTTCTTT
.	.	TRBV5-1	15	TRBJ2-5	CASSPVSGPQETQYF	TGCGCCAGCAGCCCCGTGAGCGGCCCCCAAGAGACCCAGTACTTC